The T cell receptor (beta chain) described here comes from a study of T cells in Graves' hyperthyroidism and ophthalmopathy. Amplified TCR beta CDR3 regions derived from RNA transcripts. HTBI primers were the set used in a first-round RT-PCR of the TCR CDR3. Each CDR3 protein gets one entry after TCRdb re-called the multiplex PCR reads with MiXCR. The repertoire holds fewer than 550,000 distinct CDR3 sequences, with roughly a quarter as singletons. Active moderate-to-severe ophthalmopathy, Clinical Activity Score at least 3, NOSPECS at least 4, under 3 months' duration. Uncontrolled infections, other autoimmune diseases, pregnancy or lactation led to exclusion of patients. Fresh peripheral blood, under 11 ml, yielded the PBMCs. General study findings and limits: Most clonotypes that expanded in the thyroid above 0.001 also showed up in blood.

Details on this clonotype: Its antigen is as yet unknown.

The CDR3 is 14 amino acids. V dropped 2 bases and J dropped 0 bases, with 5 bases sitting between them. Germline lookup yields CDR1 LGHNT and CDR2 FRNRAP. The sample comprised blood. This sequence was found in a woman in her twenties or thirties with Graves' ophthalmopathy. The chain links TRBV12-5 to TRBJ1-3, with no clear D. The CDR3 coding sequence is TGTGCTAGTGGTTTGACAGCCTCTGGAAACACCATATATTTT. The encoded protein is CASGLTASGNTIYF.